The TCR beta chain under discussion was sequenced for a study of cytomegalovirus exposure and HLA in healthy donors. Across the study: Tens of millions of unique TCRs from HLA-typed donors were held in an early release of data.

The PCR employed 60 Vbeta primers together with 13 Jbeta primers. Repertoires were generated with immunoSEQ multiplex PCR, while TCRdb's copy carries only in-frame clones and drops some. The data show approximately 93,000 clones, 79% seen once. Study-level results: Sequencing depth across donors, presence/absence analyses assumed, was roughly uniform. The sole available immune exposure information was CMV serostatus.

Germline V lookup: CDR1 MGHRA, CDR2 YSYEKL. The CDR3 consists of 15 residues. V trimming: 4 bases; J trimming: 4 bases; junction bases outside the gene matches: 5. Concerning this clone: Its antigen is as yet unknown.

Sequenced: PBMCs. The source of this sequence is a male donor in good health and CMV-seropositive. This chain joins TRBV4-1 and TRBJ1-5; 9 bases agree with TRBD1. DNA for the CDR3: TGCGCCAGCAGCCCGGACAGGGGAGGAAATCAGCCCCAGCATTTT. Translating gives CASSPDRGGNQPQHF.